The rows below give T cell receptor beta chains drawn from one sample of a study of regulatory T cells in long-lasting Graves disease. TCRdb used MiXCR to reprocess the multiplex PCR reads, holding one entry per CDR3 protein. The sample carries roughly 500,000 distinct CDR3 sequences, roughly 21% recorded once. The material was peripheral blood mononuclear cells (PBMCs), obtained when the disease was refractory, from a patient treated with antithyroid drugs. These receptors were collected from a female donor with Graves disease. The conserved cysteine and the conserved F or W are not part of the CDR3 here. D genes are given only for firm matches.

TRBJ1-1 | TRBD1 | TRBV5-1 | ASSRRQGVMVDTEAF
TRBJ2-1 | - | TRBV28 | ASSNLRVTVDVNNEQF
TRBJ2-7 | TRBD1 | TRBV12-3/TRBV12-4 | ASSLARTGGAYERY
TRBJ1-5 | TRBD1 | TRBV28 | ASGTGSQPQH
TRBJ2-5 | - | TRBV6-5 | ASSYSARDPKETQY
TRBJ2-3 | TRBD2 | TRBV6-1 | ASSPKNRLAGAVDTQY
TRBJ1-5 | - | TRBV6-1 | ASREQDWGYSNQPQH
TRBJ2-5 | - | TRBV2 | ASSPLEAFETQY
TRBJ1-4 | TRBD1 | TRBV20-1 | SARPDRGDNEKLF
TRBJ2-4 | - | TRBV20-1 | SAISGQLAKNIQY
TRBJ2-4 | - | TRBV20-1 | SARTGPANSIQY
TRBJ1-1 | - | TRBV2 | ASRKQASLGTEAF
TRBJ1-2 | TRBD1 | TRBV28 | ASSPPQGTYGYT
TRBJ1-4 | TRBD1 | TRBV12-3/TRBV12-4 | ASSPGQGAWLATNEKLF
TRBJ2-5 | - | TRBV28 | ASSREQGYGQETQY
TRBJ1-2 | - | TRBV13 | ASSLGGGPRYSYT
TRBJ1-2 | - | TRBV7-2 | ASSLTRERLGYT
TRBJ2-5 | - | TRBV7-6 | ASSFWGQEDQY
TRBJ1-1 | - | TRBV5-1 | ASSGQSMNTEAF
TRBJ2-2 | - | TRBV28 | ASSTQVFQLRAAGELF
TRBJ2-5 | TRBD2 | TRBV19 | VSSSRGTSGYQETQY
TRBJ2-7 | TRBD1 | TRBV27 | ASSLLGTGNEQY
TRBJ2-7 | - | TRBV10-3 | AISEYPVDWQKSSYEQY
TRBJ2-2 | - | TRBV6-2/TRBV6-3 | ASGYRDAVLSGELF
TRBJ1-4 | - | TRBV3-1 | ASSPGLFNEKLF
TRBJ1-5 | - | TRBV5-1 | ASTVGTSGQPQH
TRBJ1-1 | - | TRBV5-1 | ASSLELQMNTEAF
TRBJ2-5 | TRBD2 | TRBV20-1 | SAPGTSGFRETQY
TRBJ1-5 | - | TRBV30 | AWTAPGHYGQPQH
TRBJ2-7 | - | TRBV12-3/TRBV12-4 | ASSWDVYEQY
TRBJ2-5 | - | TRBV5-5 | ASSLEGWETQY
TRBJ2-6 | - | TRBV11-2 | ASRPFRTVANRSGANVLT
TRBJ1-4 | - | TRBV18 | ASSPQGETNEKLF
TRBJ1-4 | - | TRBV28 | ASSYGVEKLF
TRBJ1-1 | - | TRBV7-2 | ASRPALNTEAF
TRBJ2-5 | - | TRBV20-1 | SASWPGLKKTETQY
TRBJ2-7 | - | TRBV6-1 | ASRGFISSYEQY